Listed here is a single T cell receptor beta chain. No antigen is known for it. This entry comes from a study of cytomegalovirus exposure and HLA in healthy donors. The wider study: An early release of data contained approximately 85 million unique TCRs, which came from HLA-typed donors.

Use of 60 Vbeta and 13 Jbeta primers characterized the PCR. Authors' methods: Per a later analysis, the number of unique TCR beta chains was some 82 million, of which 9 million to 14 million were shared. Generated by immunoSEQ multiplex PCR, the TCRdb table keeps only in-frame clones and is missing some. The V and J calls and the clone size are those of that table, but D and trimming were determined from the DNA. Listed are roughly 45,000 clones; about 1.7% falls within the top ten. With 6 bases removed from V and 0 bases from J, the gap between germline ends came to 15 bases. CDR1 is MDHEN and CDR2 is SYDVKM in the germline V gene. CDR3 size: 15 residues. Study-wide results and limits: Researchers counted roughly 150 TCR beta chains as cytomegalovirus-associated. There was a cluster of highly shared sequence variants that was likely a sequencing artifact.

The receptor was isolated from a woman aged 25 to 39 in good health and CMV-seronegative. The V and J genes are TRBV28 and TRBJ2-7, with D possibly matching TRBD1 (5 bases). Material for sequencing was PBMCs. The CDR3 here is CASRGESLSSYEQYF. The CDR3 DNA reads TGTGCCAGCAGAGGGGAAAGCCTGAGCTCCTACGAGCAGTACTTC.